This TCR beta chain was identified in a study of T cells in Graves' hyperthyroidism and ophthalmopathy. Study-level results: In the blood, most expanded thyroid clonotypes above 0.001 appeared as well.

Comment on this clonotype: What it binds is not known.

This CDR3 is built from 15 residues. Germline CDR1 LNHDA, CDR2 SQIVND (reference sequence). V shed 7 bases and J shed 0 bases, with 10 bases lying between them. TCR beta CDR3 region amplification was performed from RNA transcripts. Initially, a first-round RT-PCR of the TCR CDR3 employed the HTBI primer set. TCRdb re-called the multiplex PCR reads through MiXCR, storing one row per CDR3 protein. The data show 490,000 or so distinct CDR3 sequences, about 16% seen once. This TCR was recovered from a woman aged 25 to 39 with Graves' ophthalmopathy. V and J are TRBV19 and TRBJ2-6; D remains ambiguous. Sequences were obtained from blood. DNA of the CDR3: TGTGCCAGTAATCTCCGGTCCTCTGGGGCCAACGTCCTGACTTTC. This gives the protein CASNLRSSGANVLTF.